This T cell receptor (beta chain) derives from a study of shared clonotypes between healthy human individuals. Overall study results and limits: Expectations were that clonotype sharing among donors would be affected by sequencing depth.

Only CD45RO-negative cells positively selected for CCR7 counted as naive CD8 cells, so terminally differentiated effector memory CD45RA+ cells were excluded. This clone was seen once. Its antigen is unidentified. The CDR3 contains 15 residues. Between the trimmed V and J ends, which lost 4 bases and 0 bases, there was a span of 10 bases. Over several immunoSEQ plates, each subset's genomic DNA was distributed in even portions. Methods used by the authors: Junction-only immunoSEQ sequences carried no quality scores, so filtering differed. The method was immunoSEQ multiplex PCR; TCRdb's version includes in-frame clones alone and lacks a portion of them. V, J and clone size were drawn from that table, and D and trimming were deduced from the DNA. The data show roughly 1,800,000 clones, about 95% seen once.

The source of this sequence is a man aged 18 to 29 in good health. Material: naive CD8+ T cells sorted from blood. V is TRBV23-1 and J is TRBJ1-3; no firm D call. TRBV23-1 is annotated as an ORF whose role is uncertain. The CDR3 sequence: CASSPPEFSGNTIYF. CDR3 in DNA: TGCGCCAGCAGTCCTCCAGAGTTCTCTGGAAACACCATATATTTT.